The 3 T cell receptor beta chains below all came from one sample that was sequenced in a study of response to subunit inactivated influenza vaccine. TCRdb itself ran the RT-PCR reads through MiXCR, one entry per CDR3 protein. Altogether under 950,000 distinct CDR3 sequences are present, less than 25% being singletons, with the ten largest covering around 9.6%. Sequencing was performed on PBMCs from blood, taken 4 to 6 days after vaccination. The receptors were sampled from a man aged 45-65 years who received an inactivated influenza vaccine.

This clonotype was detected only a few times. The chain joins TRBV4-2 to TRBJ2-2; TRBD2 aligns across 14 bases. The CDR3 contains 17 residues. Germline values: CDR1 LGHNA, CDR2 YNFKEQ. V shed 2 bases, J shed 4 bases, and the junction held 3 bases outside the gene matches. Written as DNA, the CDR3 is TGTGCCAGCAGCCAAATTGGGACTAGCGGGGGCACCGGGGAGCTGTTTTTT. Translating it yields CASSQIGTSGGTGELFF.

The chain employs TRBV6-5 and TRBJ2-2; TRBD1 aligns across 7 bases. The CDR3 is 17 amino acids. CDR1 is MNHEY, CDR2 SVGAGI, per germline. The V and J ends lost 2 bases and 3 bases, in that order; junction bases with no gene match: 9. The CDR3 here is CASSYRTGTEYTGELFF. The CDR3 region has the DNA TGTGCCAGCAGTTACCGCACCGGGACAGAGTACACCGGGGAGCTGTTTTTT.

This clonotype showed up many times. V and J are TRBV18 and TRBJ1-2, with 7 bases aligning to TRBD1. Germline lookup yields CDR1 KGHSH and CDR2 LQKENI. This CDR3 is 16 amino acids long. V was pared by 3 bases and J by 4 bases, with 11 bases of the junction left unmatched. Here the CDR3 reads CASSPPGSGQSYGYTF. The CDR3 nucleotides are TGTGCCAGCTCACCCCCCGGGTCGGGACAGAGCTATGGCTACACCTTC.